This T cell receptor (beta chain) was sequenced in a study of blood T cells in healthy people across ages. Study outcomes and limitations: Relative to aged donors, long-lived donors carried more naive CD4+ cells and displayed higher diversity.

Primers used in a second PCR of roughly 7 to 12 cycles were a sample-barcoded 5' primer and a J-beta primer mix. TCRdb re-called the 5' RACE reads through MiXCR, storing one row per CDR3 protein. Of more than 500,000 distinct CDR3 sequences detected, about 26% appear once; the ten largest clones hold approximately 3.6%. Comment on this clonotype: The target antigen is unknown.

The ends lost 4 bases at V and 8 bases at J; junction bases unmatched: 4. CDR1 is SGHRS and CDR2 is YFSETQ in the germline V gene. CDR3 length: 12 residues. The same data also went into a second study, on T cells of mothers and their children. Per that study: A primer called M1S, used in the second PCR, added sample barcodes and 2-4 random nucleotides. Mothers and children who were related shared slightly more overlap than unrelated pairs, but not significantly more. Across the analysis, no persistent microchimeric T cell clones were detected.

The rearrangement uses TRBV5-1 and TRBJ1-2; 8 bases are a match to TRBD1. Material for sequencing was blood. The sequence was obtained from a boy aged 2 to 9 in good health. CDR3 nucleotides: TGCGCCAGCAGCCCGGACAGGGTGGGCTACACCTTC. The encoded protein is CASSPDRVGYTF.